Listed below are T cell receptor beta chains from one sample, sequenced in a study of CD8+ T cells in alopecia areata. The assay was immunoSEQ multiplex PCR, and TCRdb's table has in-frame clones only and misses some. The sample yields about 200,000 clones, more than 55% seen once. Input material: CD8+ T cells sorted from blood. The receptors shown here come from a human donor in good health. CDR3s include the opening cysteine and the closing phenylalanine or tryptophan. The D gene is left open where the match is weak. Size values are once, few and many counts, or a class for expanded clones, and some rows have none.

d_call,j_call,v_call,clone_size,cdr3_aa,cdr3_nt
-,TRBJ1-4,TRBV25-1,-,CASSMQNNEKLFF,TGTGCCAGCAGTATGCAGAATAATGAAAAACTGTTTTTT
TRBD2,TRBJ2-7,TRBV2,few,CASGRDEQYF,TGTGCCAGCGGGAGGGACGAGCAGTACTTC
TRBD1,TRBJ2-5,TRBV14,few,CASSPGGRETQYF,TGTGCCAGCAGCCCAGGGGGCCGAGAGACCCAGTACTTC
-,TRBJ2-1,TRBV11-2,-,CASSLKERNEQFF,TGTGCCAGCAGCTTAAAAGAGAGGAATGAGCAGTTCTTC
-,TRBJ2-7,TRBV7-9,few,CASSPREGTYEQYF,TGTGCCAGCAGCCCCCGCGAGGGGACCTACGAGCAGTACTTC
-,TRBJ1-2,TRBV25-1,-,CASSEGTHGYTF,TGTGCCAGCAGTGAAGGTACCCATGGCTACACCTTC
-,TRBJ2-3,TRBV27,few,CATRGRGSADTQYF,TGTGCCACCAGGGGTCGAGGATCGGCAGATACGCAGTATTTT
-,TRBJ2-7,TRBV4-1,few,CASSQDTRVTPHEQYF,TGCGCCAGCAGCCAAGATACCAGGGTCACCCCCCACGAGCAGTACTTC
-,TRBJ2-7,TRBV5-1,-,CASSSTGITQEQYF,TGCGCCAGCAGCTCAACCGGGATCACTCAAGAGCAGTACTTC
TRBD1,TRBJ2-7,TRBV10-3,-,CAISDGDSSYEQYF,TGTGCCATCAGTGATGGGGACAGCTCCTACGAGCAGTACTTC
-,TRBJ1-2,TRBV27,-,CASSRDRSNYGYTF,TGTGCCAGCAGTCGAGACAGATCCAACTATGGCTACACCTTC
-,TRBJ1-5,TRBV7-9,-,CASSGGNQPQHF,TGTGCCAGCTCGGGGGGCAATCAGCCCCAGCATTTT
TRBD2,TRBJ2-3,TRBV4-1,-,CASSGGVSTDTQYF,TGCGCCAGCTCGGGAGGGGTTAGCACAGATACGCAGTATTTT
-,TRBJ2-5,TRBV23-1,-,CASTPATDQETQYF,TGCGCCAGCACCCCCGCGACAGATCAAGAGACCCAGTACTTC
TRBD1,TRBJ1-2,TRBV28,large,CASSRTGYYGYTF,TGTGCCAGCAGCAGGACAGGATACTATGGCTACACCTTC
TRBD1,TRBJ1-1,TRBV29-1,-,CSVKGTGSEAFF,TGCAGCGTTAAGGGGACAGGGTCTGAAGCTTTCTTT
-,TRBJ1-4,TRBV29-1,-,CSVARGSATNEKLFF,TGCAGCGTTGCTCGCGGGAGCGCAACTAATGAAAAACTGTTTTTT
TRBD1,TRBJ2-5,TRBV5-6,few,CASSFRGRGETQYF,TGTGCCAGCAGCTTCAGGGGGCGGGGAGAGACCCAGTACTTC
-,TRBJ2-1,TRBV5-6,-,CASSPRGGRSSYNEQFF,TGTGCCAGCAGCCCCCGTGGGGGAAGGAGCTCCTACAATGAGCAGTTCTTC
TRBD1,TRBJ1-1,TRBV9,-,CASSTGQGPEAFF,TGTGCCAGCAGCACCGGACAGGGTCCTGAAGCTTTCTTT
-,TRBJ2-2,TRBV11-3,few,CASSSYTGELFF,TGTGCCAGCAGCTCCTACACCGGGGAGCTGTTTTTT
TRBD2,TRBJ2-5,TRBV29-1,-,CSVEESSGIQETQYF,TGCAGCGTTGAGGAGTCTAGCGGGATACAAGAGACCCAGTACTTC
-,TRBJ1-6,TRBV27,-,CASSPGTSNSPLHF,TGTGCCAGCAGTCCCGGGACAAGTAATTCACCCCTCCACTTT
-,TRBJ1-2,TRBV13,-,CASSLGLSRDGYTF,TGTGCCAGCAGCTTAGGCCTGTCTAGGGACGGCTACACCTTC
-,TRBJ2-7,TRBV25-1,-,CASSEGYEQYF,TGTGCCAGCAGTGAGGGGTACGAGCAGTACTTC
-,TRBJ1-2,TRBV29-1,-,CSVVSGAYGYTF,TGCAGCGTTGTAAGCGGTGCCTATGGCTACACCTTC
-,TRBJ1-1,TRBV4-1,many,CASSQEDLENTEAFF,TGCGCCAGCAGCCAAGAAGACCTAGAGAACACTGAAGCTTTCTTT
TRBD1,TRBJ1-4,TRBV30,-,CAWSPGQSNEKLFF,TGTGCCTGGAGTCCGGGACAGAGTAATGAAAAACTGTTTTTT
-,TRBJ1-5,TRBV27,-,CASSFDSRNQPQHF,TGTGCCAGCAGTTTCGACAGTCGCAATCAGCCCCAGCATTTT
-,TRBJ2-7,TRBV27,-,CASSLTSSRGDEQYF,TGTGCCAGCAGCCTAACGTCTTCCAGGGGCGACGAGCAGTACTTC
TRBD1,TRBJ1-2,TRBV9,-,CASSVGEGAGYGYTF,TGTGCCAGCAGCGTAGGGGAGGGGGCAGGCTATGGCTACACCTTC
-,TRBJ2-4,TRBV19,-,CARDFAKNIQYF,TGTGCCAGGGACTTCGCCAAAAACATTCAGTACTTC
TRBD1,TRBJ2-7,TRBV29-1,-,CSVGQGDYEQYF,TGCAGCGTTGGACAGGGGGACTACGAGCAGTACTTC
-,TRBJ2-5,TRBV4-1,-,CASRPSPGYQETQYF,TGCGCCAGCAGACCCTCACCGGGGTACCAAGAGACCCAGTACTTC
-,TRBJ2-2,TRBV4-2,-,CASSALLPGELFF,TGTGCCAGCAGCGCTCTCCTCCCCGGGGAGCTGTTTTTT
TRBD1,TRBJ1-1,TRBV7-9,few,CASSSRQGMGTEAFF,TGTGCCAGCAGCTCCCGACAGGGGATGGGGACTGAAGCTTTCTTT
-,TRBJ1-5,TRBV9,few,CASSASSGKGQPQHF,TGTGCCAGCAGCGCCTCATCAGGAAAGGGTCAGCCCCAGCATTTT
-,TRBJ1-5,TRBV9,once,CASSPDSSNQPQHF,TGTGCCAGCAGCCCGGACAGTTCCAATCAGCCCCAGCATTTT
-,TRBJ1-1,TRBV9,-,CASSQEGTEAFF,TGTGCCAGCAGCCAAGAGGGGACTGAAGCTTTCTTT
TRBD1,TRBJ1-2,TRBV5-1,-,CASSDNPGTAYGYTF,TGCGCCAGCAGCGACAACCCCGGGACAGCGTATGGCTACACCTTC
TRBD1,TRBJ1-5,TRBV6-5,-,CASSYGTGYWPQHF,TGTGCCAGCAGTTACGGGACAGGGTATTGGCCCCAGCATTTT
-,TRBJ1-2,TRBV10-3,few,CAIKGPNNYGYTF,TGTGCCATCAAGGGTCCAAATAACTATGGCTACACCTTC
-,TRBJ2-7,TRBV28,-,CASSHYRGQINYEQYF,TGTGCCAGCAGTCACTACCGTGGACAGATTAACTACGAGCAGTACTTC
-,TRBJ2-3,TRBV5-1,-,CASSWTAASTDTQYF,TGCGCCAGCAGCTGGACAGCGGCCAGCACAGATACGCAGTATTTT